This note documents a single T cell receptor beta chain sequence. Trimming took off 2 bases at V and 5 bases at J, with 16 bases between the two ends. This CDR3 region has 15 residues. Germline CDR1 reads SGHRS; CDR2 reads YFSETQ. This sample was included in a study of radiation and T cells in renal cell carcinoma. The table came from immunoSEQ multiplex PCR; TCRdb's copy has only in-frame clones and leaves some out. The table includes 94,000 or so clones, about 79% detected once. Time point: baseline pretreatment blood. The treatment: 15 Gy SBRT to primary tumor, nephrectomy 4 weeks later. Blood was sampled at baseline, 2 weeks and 4 weeks after SBRT.

This chain connects TRBV5-1 to TRBJ2-5; D tentatively reads TRBD1 or TRBD2 (5 bases each). This clonotype originated in a man in his sixties with renal cell carcinoma. Sequencing used blood, obtained from a patient whose treatment included radiotherapy and nephrectomy. The CDR3: CASSLEGRGLETQYF. The CDR3 coding sequence is TGCGCCAGCAGCTTAGAGGGGCGCGGGCTTGAGACCCAGTACTTC.